This TCR beta chain was sequenced for a study of response to subunit inactivated influenza vaccine. MiXCR, run by TCRdb on the RT-PCR reads, gives a single entry per CDR3 protein. The table records about 160,000 distinct CDR3 sequences, about a tenth of them present only once. General study points: Authors proposed each seasonal influenza vaccination draws in few new T cells.

This CDR3 contains 15 residues. V was trimmed by 5 bases and J by 1 base, leaving 14 bases between them. Germline-derived CDR1 and CDR2 are MNHEY and SVGEGT. This clonotype was observed many times. Its cognate antigen is unknown. The sequences come from non-naive T cells sorted from PBMCs, collected about 40 days after vaccination. The J gene is TRBJ1-1, the V gene TRBV6-2 or TRBV6-3; no clear D gene. The TCR was taken from a man in his fifties or sixties who received an inactivated influenza vaccine. The CDR3 sequence: CASSRAFGANTEAFF. CDR3 nucleotides: TGTGCCAGCAGTCGCGCTTTTGGAGCGAACACTGAAGCTTTCTTT.